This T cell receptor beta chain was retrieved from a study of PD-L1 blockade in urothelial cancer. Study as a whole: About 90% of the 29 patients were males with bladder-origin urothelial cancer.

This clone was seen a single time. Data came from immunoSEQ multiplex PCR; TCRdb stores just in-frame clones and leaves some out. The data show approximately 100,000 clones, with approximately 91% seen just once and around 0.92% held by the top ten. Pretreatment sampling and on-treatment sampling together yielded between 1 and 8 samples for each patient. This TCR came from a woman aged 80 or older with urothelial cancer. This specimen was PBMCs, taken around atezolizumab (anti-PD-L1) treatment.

The CDR3 loop reads CASSQDPAGSHNEQFF. In DNA, the CDR3 is TGCGCCAGCAGCCAAGATCCAGCGGGAAGCCACAATGAGCAGTTCTTC. The chain joins TRBV4-1 to TRBJ2-1; 7 bases match TRBD2. Germline lookup yields CDR1 MGHRA and CDR2 YSYEKL. This CDR3 is 16 amino acids long. J lost 5 bases, V lost 0 bases, and 7 bases had no gene match.